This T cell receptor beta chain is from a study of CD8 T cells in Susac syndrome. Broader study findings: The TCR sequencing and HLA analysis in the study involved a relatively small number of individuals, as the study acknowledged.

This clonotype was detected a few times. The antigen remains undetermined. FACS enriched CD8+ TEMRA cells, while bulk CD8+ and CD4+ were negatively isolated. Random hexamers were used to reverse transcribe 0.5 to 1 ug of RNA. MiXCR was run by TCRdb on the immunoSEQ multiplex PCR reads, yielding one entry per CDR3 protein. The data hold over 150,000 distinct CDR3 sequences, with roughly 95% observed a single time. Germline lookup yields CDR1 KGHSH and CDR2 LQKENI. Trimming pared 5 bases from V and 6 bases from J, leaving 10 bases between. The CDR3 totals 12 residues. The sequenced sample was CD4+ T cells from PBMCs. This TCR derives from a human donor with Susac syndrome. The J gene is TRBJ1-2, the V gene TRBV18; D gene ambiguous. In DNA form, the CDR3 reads TGTGCCAGCTCAGATCGGGGTGATGGCTACACCTTC. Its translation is CASSDRGDGYTF.